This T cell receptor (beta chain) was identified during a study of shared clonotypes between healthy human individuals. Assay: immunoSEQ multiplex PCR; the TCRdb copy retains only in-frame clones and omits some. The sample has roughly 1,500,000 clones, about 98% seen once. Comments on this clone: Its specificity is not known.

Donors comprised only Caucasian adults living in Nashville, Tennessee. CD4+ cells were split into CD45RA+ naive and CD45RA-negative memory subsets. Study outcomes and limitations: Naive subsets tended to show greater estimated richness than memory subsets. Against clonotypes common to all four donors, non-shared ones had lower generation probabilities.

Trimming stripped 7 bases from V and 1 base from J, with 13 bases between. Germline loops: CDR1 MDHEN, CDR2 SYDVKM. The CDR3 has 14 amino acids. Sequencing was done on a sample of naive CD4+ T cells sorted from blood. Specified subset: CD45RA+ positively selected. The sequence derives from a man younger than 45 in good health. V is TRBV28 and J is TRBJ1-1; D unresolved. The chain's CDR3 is CASTMSGQNTEAFF. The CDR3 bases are TGTGCCAGCACCATGAGTGGGCAGAACACTGAAGCTTTCTTT. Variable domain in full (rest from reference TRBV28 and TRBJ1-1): DVKVTQSSRYLVKRTGEKVFLECVQDMDHENMFWYRQDPGLGLRLIYFSYDVKMKEKGDIPEGYSVSREKKERFSLILESASTNQTSMYLCASTMSGQNTEAFFGQGTRLTVV.